One and the same sample provided the 27 T cell receptor beta chains below, sequenced in a study of neurological immune-mediated disorders (dated by TCRdb to between 2018 and 2021). Libraries were constructed by 5' RACE. Sequencing used an Illumina HiSeq 2500. TCRdb reran the public reads through fastp at Q25 and MiXCR, keeping productive beta chains. Duplicate CDR3 protein sequences are folded into a single record with the most common DNA and genes. This sample lists roughly 100,000 distinct CDR3 sequences; roughly 3.5% were detected once. Under 3.5% of the sample rests with the top ten. Specimen: PBMCs. The receptor source for this set is a woman in her fifties or sixties with multiple sclerosis.

This clonotype was counted ten times or more. The chain uses TRBV6-5 and TRBJ1-6, with D unclear. Between the trimmed V and J ends, which lost 2 bases and 5 bases, there was a span of 7 bases. The germline V gene has CDR1 MNHEY and CDR2 SVGAGI. The CDR3 length is 14 residues. Here the CDR3 reads CASSYEQHNSPLHF. In DNA, the CDR3 is TGTGCCAGCAGTTACGAGCAGCATAATTCACCCCTCCACTTT.

This clonotype was counted ten times or more. The rearrangement links TRBV4-1 to TRBJ1-1; tentative D call: TRBD1 (5 bases). V lost 4 bases and J 0 bases, leaving 9 bases between the germline ends. CDR1 is MGHRA and CDR2 is YSYEKL in the germline V gene. This CDR3 spans 14 amino acids. The CDR3 sequence is CASSRRGMNTEAFF. The CDR3, as DNA: TGCGCCAGCAGCCGTAGGGGAATGAACACTGAAGCTTTCTTT.

The table lists this clonotype with a few counts. With a much larger clone just one base away, this may be a read error. The gene calls are TRBV12-3 or TRBV12-4 and TRBJ2-5; unclear D gene. CDR3 length equals 11 residues. The V end was cut by 6 bases, the J end by 10 bases, with 12 bases between. CDR3 bases: TGTGCCAGCAGAAAGATCGGAAACCAGTACTTC. Its protein is CASRKIGNQYF.

This clonotype came up many times. The chain links TRBV6-6 to TRBJ1-2; no definite D call. There are 13 residues in the CDR3. CDR1 MNHNY and CDR2 SVGAGI come from the germline V gene (reference sequence). V was clipped by 3 bases and J by 2 bases, with 7 bases between them. CDR3 DNA: TGTGCCAGCAGTTATGGACCGAACTATGGCTACACCTTC. The encoded protein is CASSYGPNYGYTF.

This clonotype was counted many times. The V gene is TRBV5-1, the J gene TRBJ1-2; 11 bases fit TRBD1. V lost 4 bases and J lost 4; bases outside the gene matches: 3. The CDR3 spans 14 residues. Germline loops: CDR1 SGHRS, CDR2 YFSETQ. CDR3 sequence reads: CASSPGTGGYGYTF. Written as DNA, the CDR3 is TGCGCCAGCAGCCCGGGGACAGGGGGCTATGGCTACACCTTC.

This clonotype was observed many times. The rearrangement joins TRBV5-1 to TRBJ2-2, with a tentative D call TRBD2 (5 bases). Germline V gene lookup returns CDR1 SGHRS and CDR2 YFSETQ. Trimming removed 4 bases from V and 3 bases from J, with 19 bases in between. The CDR3 runs 17 residues. The CDR3 spells CASSPNGLTIYTGELFF. The DNA of the CDR3 is TGCGCCAGCAGCCCCAATGGACTCACGATATACACCGGGGAGCTGTTTTTT.

This clonotype was found a few times. The rearrangement joins TRBV7-9 to TRBJ2-2; D ambiguous. The CDR3 is made up of 14 amino acids. Per the germline V gene, CDR1 is SEHNR and CDR2 is FQNEAQ (reference sequence). Trimming removed 2 bases from V and 4 bases from J, with 8 bases in between. CDR3 amino acids: CASSLSRSTGELFF. Here the CDR3 DNA reads TGTGCCAGCAGCTTAAGCAGGAGCACCGGGGAGCTGTTTTTT. Full variable domain (outside the CDR3, taken from reference TRBV7-9 and TRBJ2-2): DTGVSQNPRHKITKRGQNVTFRCDPISEHNRLYWYRQTLGQGPEFLTYFQNEAQLEKSRLLSDRFSAERPKGSFSTLEIQRTEQGDSAMYLCASSLSRSTGELFFGEGSRLTVL.

This clonotype was found many times. The J gene is TRBJ1-2, the V gene TRBV20-1; tentative D call: TRBD1 (5 bases). This CDR3 region has 12 residues. Germline V gene data show CDR1 as DFQATT and CDR2 as SNEGSKA (reference sequence). V lost 5 bases and J 4 bases, leaving 11 bases between the germline ends. The CDR3 DNA is TGCAGTGCTCCCGGGGCGATCTATGGCTACACCTTC. Translating gives CSAPGAIYGYTF.

This clonotype was recorded at least ten times. The gene calls are TRBV7-2 and TRBJ2-1; D uncertain. The V and J ends lost 6 bases and 0 bases respectively, with 12 bases between them. The CDR3 loop spans 15 amino acids. Germline assignment: CDR1 SGHTA and CDR2 FQGNSA. DNA of the CDR3: TGTGCCAGCAGGCAACAAGTGAGCTCCTACAATGAGCAGTTCTTC. Protein product: CASRQQVSSYNEQFF.

This clonotype came up many times. This rearrangement joins TRBV7-2 to TRBJ2-7; D gene ambiguous. This CDR3 comprises 14 residues. V was cut by 5 bases and J by 6 bases, with 17 bases left in between. Looked up from germline, CDR1 is SGHTA and CDR2 is FQGNSA. The CDR3, as DNA: TGTGCCAGCAGCGCAACGACCTTGAGGATCGAGCAGTACTTC. As protein: CASSATTLRIEQYF.

This clonotype was counted at least ten times. The chain links TRBV29-1 to TRBJ2-7, with 7 bases that match TRBD1. Germline loops: CDR1 SQVTM, CDR2 ANQGSEA. Losses at the gene ends were 7 bases for V and 3 bases for J; bases not matched to a gene: 3. This CDR3 contains 11 residues. CDR3 in DNA: TGCAGCGGTGGGACAGTCTACGAGCAGTACTTC. Residues: CSGGTVYEQYF.

Ten or more counts support this clonotype. The CDR3: CASSYGRGPSNEQYF. The DNA of the CDR3 is TGTGCCAGCAGTTACGGGCGGGGACCCTCTAACGAGCAGTACTTC. The genes are TRBV6-6 and TRBJ2-7; maybe TRBD2 (6 bases). V was trimmed by 2 bases and J by 5 bases, leaving 16 bases between them. The CDR3 has 15 residues. Germline CDR1 is MNHNY and CDR2 is SVGAGI (reference sequence).

This clonotype has a handful of counts. The chain combines TRBV20-1 with TRBJ1-4; perhaps TRBD1 as D (5 bases). Germline V gene sequence: CDR1 DFQATT, CDR2 SNEGSKA (reference sequence). There are 13 residues in the CDR3. Between the trimmed V and J ends, which lost 1 base and 7 bases, there was a span of 10 bases. The CDR3 region is CSARVSGPEKLFF. The CDR3 coding sequence is TGCAGTGCTAGAGTTTCAGGGCCTGAAAAACTGTTTTTT.

There are many counts of this clonotype. The V and J genes are TRBV20-1 and TRBJ1-1; D may be TRBD1 (5 bases). Germline CDR1 and CDR2: DFQATT and SNEGSKA (reference sequence). V lost 1 base and J 6 bases, leaving 18 bases between the germline ends. The length of the CDR3 is 15 residues. The chain's CDR3 is CSARGPRDGGAEAFF. CDR3 sequence (DNA): TGCAGTGCTAGAGGTCCCCGGGACGGCGGAGCTGAAGCTTTCTTT.

There are many counts of this clonotype. The chain uses TRBV3-1 and TRBJ1-1, with D possibly matching TRBD1 (5 bases). V lost 2 bases and J lost 5, with 12 bases in between. The CDR3 has 14 residues. CDR1 and CDR2 (germline): LGHDT, YNNKEL (reference sequence). CDR3 coding DNA: TGTGCCAGCAGCCAATTACAGGAGGGTACTGAAGCTTTCTTT. Translation: CASSQLQEGTEAFF.

This clonotype was detected ten times or more. This chain joins TRBV4-3 and TRBJ2-2, with 8 bases matching TRBD1. The CDR3 is 15 amino acids. The V gene's germline CDR1 is LGHNA and CDR2 YSLEER. The ends lost 4 bases at V and 1 base at J; junction bases unmatched: 2. The CDR3 DNA is TGCGCCAGCAGCCTGACAGGGGAGAACACCGGGGAGCTGTTTTTT. Translated: CASSLTGENTGELFF.

This clonotype occurred many times. V gene TRBV15 combines with J gene TRBJ2-5, with 11 nucleotides matching TRBD1. The CDR3 covers 16 residues. The germline CDR1 and CDR2 sequences are LNHNV and YYDKDF (reference sequence). J lost 4 bases, V lost 1 base, and 5 bases had no gene match. CDR3 loop: CATSRVRGTGGETQYF. DNA of the CDR3: TGTGCCACCAGCAGAGTACGCGGGACAGGGGGAGAGACCCAGTACTTC. Variable domain in full (rest from reference TRBV15 and TRBJ2-5): DAMVIQNPRYQVTQFGKPVTLSCSQTLNHNVMYWYQQKSSQAPKLLFHYYDKDFNNEADTPDNFQSRRPNTSFCFLDIRSPGLGDTAMYLCATSRVRGTGGETQYFGPGTRLLVL.

This clonotype was seen repeatedly, ten times or more. The chain couples TRBV6-2 or TRBV6-3 to TRBJ1-2; D is uncertain. The CDR3 totals 13 residues. Germline V lookup: CDR1 MNHEY, CDR2 SVGEGT. Deletions cut 6 bases from V and 2 bases from J, with 10 bases between. The CDR3 DNA follows: TGTGCCAGCAGCACGCTAAGGAACTATGGCTACACCTTC. Translating gives CASSTLRNYGYTF.

This clonotype was recorded at least ten times. V gene TRBV5-1 combines with J gene TRBJ2-6; no clear D gene. CDR1 is SGHRS, CDR2 YFSETQ, per germline. This CDR3 is built from 16 residues. The V end lost 0 bases, the J end lost 0 bases, and 7 bases lay between the germline ends. The CDR3 region is CASSLERSSGANVLTF. The CDR3 nucleotides are TGCGCCAGCAGCTTGGAGAGGAGCTCTGGGGCCAACGTCCTGACTTTC. Full variable domain (remainder filled in from reference TRBV5-1 and TRBJ2-6): KAGVTQTPRYLIKTRGQQVTLSCSPISGHRSVSWYQQTPGQGLQFLFEYFSETQRNKGNFPGRFSGRQFSNSRSEMNVSTLELGDSALYLCASSLERSSGANVLTFGAGSRLTVL.

This clonotype was seen many times. The chain carries TRBV7-2 and TRBJ2-7, with TRBD1 as a possible D gene (8 bases). V shed 5 bases and J shed 2 bases, with 16 bases lying between them. Germline V lookup: CDR1 SGHTA, CDR2 FQGNSA. The CDR3 sequence is 15 residues long. CDR3 amino acids: CASSLGGTGAYEQYF. The CDR3 bases are TGTGCCAGCAGCCTCGGGGGGACAGGAGCCTACGAGCAGTACTTC. Supplemented by reference TRBV7-2 and TRBJ2-7, the full variable domain reads GAGVSQSPSNKVTEKGKDVELRCDPISGHTALYWYRQSLGQGLEFLIYFQGNSAPDKSGLPSDRFSAERTGGSVSTLTIQRTQQEDSAVYLCASSLGGTGAYEQYFGPGTRLTVT.

About this clonotype itself: An end of the junction differs from the germline gene, which may be a read error. V usage is TRBV11-2 and J usage is TRBJ1-5, with D maybe TRBD1 (5 bases). Germline assignment: CDR1 SGHAT and CDR2 FQNNGV. This CDR3 comprises 15 residues. Here the CDR3 DNA reads TGTGCCAGCTCAATTAGTCGGGGCGGCAATAAGACCCAGAATTTT. Residues: CASSISRGGNKTQNF.

This clonotype was found many times. The chain links TRBV5-4 to TRBJ2-3; D is uncertain. V lost 0 bases and J lost 0, with 11 bases in between. In germline, CDR1 is SGHNT, CDR2 YYREEE (reference sequence). CDR3 length: 16 amino acids. CDR3 sequence: CASSLAEPQSTDTQYF. The CDR3, as DNA: TGTGCCAGCAGCTTGGCCGAGCCCCAAAGCACAGATACGCAGTATTTT.

This clonotype was seen ten or more times. The chain uses TRBV5-1 and TRBJ1-4; 8 bases are a match to TRBD1. Per germline, CDR1 SGHRS and CDR2 YFSETQ. This CDR3 is 16 amino acids long. The ends lost 3 bases at V and 0 bases at J; junction bases unmatched: 4. This CDR3 reads CASSSGQATTNEKLFF. As DNA, the CDR3 is TGCGCCAGCAGCTCGGGACAGGCAACAACTAATGAAAAACTGTTTTTT.

About this clonotype: This clone may be a read error of a much larger clone one base away. The chain combines TRBV7-2 with TRBJ1-2; D is undetermined. The CDR3 covers 16 residues. The germline V and J ends were trimmed by 7 bases and 4 bases, with 22 bases remaining between them. Germline V gene data show CDR1 as SGHTA and CDR2 as FQGNSA. As DNA, the CDR3 is TGTGCCAGCAACCTCTTCGGCTGGGAGGGATCCTATGGCTACACCTTC. It specifies CASNLFGWEGSYGYTF.

The V gene is TRBV7-8, the J gene TRBJ2-7, with D possibly being TRBD2 (7 bases). Germline CDR1 reads SGHVS; CDR2 reads FQNEAQ. V was shortened by 2 bases and J by 5 bases, with 10 bases between the two germline ends. The length of the CDR3 is 13 residues. The CDR3 DNA is TGTGCCAGCAGCTTAAGGGGGGGGAACGAGCAGTACGTC. Translating gives CASSLRGGNEQYV.

This clonotype was recorded at least ten times. The V gene is TRBV7-2, the J gene TRBJ2-5; 7 positions agree with TRBD2. The CDR3 has 15 residues. Trimming at V came to 3 bases and at J to 4 bases, leaving 8 bases not matched to a gene. Germline V CDR1 and CDR2: SGHTA, FQGNSA. The CDR3 protein is CASSLTSKRSETQYF. Here the CDR3 DNA reads TGTGCCAGCAGCTTGACTAGCAAGAGATCAGAGACCCAGTACTTC.

This clonotype has a count of ten or more. CDR3 loop: CASSQAHLAGVTDTQYF. For the CDR3, the DNA is TGCGCCAGCAGCCAAGCCCACCTAGCGGGGGTGACAGATACGCAGTATTTT. The genes are TRBV4-3 and TRBJ2-3, with TRBD2 identical over 10 bases. With V trimmed by 1 base and J by 3 bases, 7 bases remained unmatched. The CDR3 spans 17 residues. Germline CDR1 is LGHNA and CDR2 is YSLEER.